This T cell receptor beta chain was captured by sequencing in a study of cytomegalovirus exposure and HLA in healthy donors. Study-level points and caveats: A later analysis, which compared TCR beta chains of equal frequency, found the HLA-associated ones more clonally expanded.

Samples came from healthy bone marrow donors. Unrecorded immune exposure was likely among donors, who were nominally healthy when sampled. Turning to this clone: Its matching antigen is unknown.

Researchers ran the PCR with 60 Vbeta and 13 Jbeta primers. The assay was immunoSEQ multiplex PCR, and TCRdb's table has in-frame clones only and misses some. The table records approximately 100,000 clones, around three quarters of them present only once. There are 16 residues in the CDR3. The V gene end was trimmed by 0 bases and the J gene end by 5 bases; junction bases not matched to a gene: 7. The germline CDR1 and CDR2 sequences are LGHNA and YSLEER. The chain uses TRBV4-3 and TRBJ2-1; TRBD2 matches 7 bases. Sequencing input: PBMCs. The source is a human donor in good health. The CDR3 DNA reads TGCGCCAGCAGCCAAGAGTGGGGGGGGATCAACAATGAGCAGTTCTTC. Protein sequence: CASSQEWGGINNEQFF.